This T cell receptor (beta chain) came from a study of blood T cell repertoires in COVID-19. Across the whole study: T cells, B-cell-depleted T cells, or PBMCs provided the cDNA or gDNA that served as material.

Trimming left V 2 bases short and J 4 bases short, with 12 bases between. The CDR3 sequence is 14 residues long. CDR1 and CDR2 from the germline V gene are MNHEY and SVGAGI. The table came from immunoSEQ multiplex PCR; TCRdb's copy has only in-frame clones and leaves some out. Of more than 50,000 clones in the sample, 65% to 90% are singletons; the top ten hold around 20%. The chain recombines TRBV6-5 with TRBJ2-7; TRBD1 is a possible D gene (5 bases). This receptor was obtained from a human donor in a cohort sampled during active COVID-19. Sample: peripheral blood. The CDR3: CASSYRRVGYEQYF. The CDR3 coding sequence is TGTGCCAGCAGTTACCGCAGGGTAGGGTACGAGCAGTACTTC.